These T cell receptor beta chains were read from a single sample in a study of OX40 agonist ivuxolimab in advanced cancers. TCRdb's table, derived via immunoSEQ multiplex PCR, lists solely in-frame clones and lacks some. There are nearly 80,000 clones in the sample; around 82% occur only once, and roughly 3.4% lies in the top ten. The sample consisted of CD4+ or CD8+ T cells sorted from blood, taken in a trial of the OX40 agonist ivuxolimab. Source of these receptors: an adult with an advanced solid tumor such as melanoma, head and neck, liver or kidney cancer. Each CDR3 is given with its conserved first and last residue.

V gene: TRBV25-1
CDR3 protein: CASSESGAAYNEQFF

V gene: TRBV6-1
CDR3 protein: CASSEIGGGNEQFF

V gene: TRBV18
CDR3 protein: CASRTGFKSSYNEQFF

V gene: TRBV30
CDR3 protein: CAWRGYYTGELFF

V gene: TRBV4-1
CDR3 protein: CASSQDRAGGRYEQYF

V gene: TRBV7-2
CDR3 protein: CASSLGQGPQETQYF

V gene: TRBV5-1
CDR3 protein: CASSHGQGASNEQFF

V gene: TRBV11-2
CDR3 protein: CASSLEPGGGRQFF

V gene: TRBV6-5
CDR3 protein: CASSYSTEGYGYTF

V gene: TRBV15
CDR3 protein: CATSRDRGITGSEQYF

V gene: TRBV28
CDR3 protein: CSLSRTEPYNEQFF

V gene: TRBV28
CDR3 protein: CASSLEGLATNEKLFF

V gene: TRBV25-1
CDR3 protein: CASSELRQGIYEQYF

V gene: TRBV28
CDR3 protein: CASIPIVQHF

V gene: TRBV5-1
CDR3 protein: CASKYAGELFF

V gene: TRBV5-1
CDR3 protein: CASSLAPGGMGTEAFF

V gene: TRBV28
CDR3 protein: CASSDTSWTSDYNEQFF

V gene: TRBV28
CDR3 protein: CASSFEVGGSQETQYF

V gene: TRBV9
CDR3 protein: CASSLGGGSYEQYF

V gene: TRBV9
CDR3 protein: CASSEDRPNTEAFF

V gene: TRBV19
CDR3 protein: CASSQRGGFTGELFF

V gene: TRBV19
CDR3 protein: CASSIPRPPRDTEAFF

V gene: TRBV7-3
CDR3 protein: CASSPTSTDTQYF

V gene: TRBV18
CDR3 protein: CASSPSSTLGDEQYF

V gene: TRBV13
CDR3 protein: CASSFRLAPNQETQYF

V gene: TRBV7-9
CDR3 protein: CASSFGGTGKETQYF

V gene: TRBV15
CDR3 protein: CATAPAGLGNQPQHF

V gene: TRBV13
CDR3 protein: CASSLGRSSYNEQFF

V gene: TRBV30
CDR3 protein: CAWSAIGTTEAFF

V gene: TRBV7-9
CDR3 protein: CASSLVLGSTEAFF

V gene: TRBV28
CDR3 protein: CASSTGTGYNEQFF

V gene: TRBV2
CDR3 protein: CASVGEGVHDTQYF

V gene: TRBV5-4
CDR3 protein: CASSLKGEGQPQHF

V gene: TRBV11-1
CDR3 protein: CASSYGTSGSNEQFF

V gene: TRBV30
CDR3 protein: CAWTPSSYNSPLHF

V gene: TRBV2
CDR3 protein: CASSEAQVGNTEAFF

V gene: TRBV30
CDR3 protein: CAWILGGSTEAFF

V gene: TRBV5-1
CDR3 protein: CASSPEADEQFF

V gene: TRBV6-4
CDR3 protein: CASSVTSGSNEQFF

V gene: TRBV19
CDR3 protein: CASKLRLSTDTQYF

V gene: TRBV28
CDR3 protein: CASTVPLPGQSTEAFF

V gene: TRBV2
CDR3 protein: CASSRRTSGYEQYF

V gene: TRBV6-5
CDR3 protein: CASRRGWQANYGYTF

V gene: TRBV5-6
CDR3 protein: CASSSSGPGYEQYF

V gene: TRBV7-9
CDR3 protein: CASSSSTGEESTEAFF

V gene: TRBV28
CDR3 protein: CASLTKRGDSYNEQFF

V gene: TRBV7-9
CDR3 protein: CASSFRYNEQFF

V gene: TRBV30
CDR3 protein: CAYRENLSQYF

V gene: TRBV5-5
CDR3 protein: CASSLSSYEQYF

V gene: TRBV28
CDR3 protein: CASKTRQYF

V gene: TRBV6-5
CDR3 protein: CATLAEQGWVGYTF

V gene: TRBV28
CDR3 protein: CASMGLTRGYEQYF

V gene: TRBV4-1
CDR3 protein: CASSQDRELRETQYF

V gene: TRBV7-3
CDR3 protein: CASSMTGASSYNEQFF